This T cell receptor (beta chain) was found in a study of T cell repertoires and leukemia-associated antigens (dated by TCRdb to between 2018 and 2021). General notes on the study: Each sample yielded about 5.1 to 7 million read pairs and roughly 3.3 to 5.0 million effective reads, approximately 15 million effective reads overall. In vitro peptide stimulation of healthy T cells was used with the aim of identifying the antigen recognized by a TCR Vbeta21 clone previously found in CML patients.

This clonotype is regarded as medium-sized (0.01 to 0.1%). Its antigen target is currently unknown. Per-base qualities were not stored, and no clone one base away is much larger. Total RNA was extracted from the cultured T cells using TRIzol reagent. TCRbeta libraries were amplified from RNA by 5' rapid amplification of cDNA ends (5'RACE). Before sequencing, Qubit, an Agilent instrument, and quantitative PCR were used to check library concentration and integrity. Sequencing of qualified libraries was performed on Illumina HiSeq or MiSeq by a commercial service provider. Under the source paper's analysis protocol: TCR sequences in each sample were identified using MiXCR version 1.8.2. For a clone to be considered qualified, a CDR3 longer than four amino acids, an in-frame nucleotide length, and the absence of a stop codon were required. A read containing the complete CDR3 structure was counted as an effective read. RT-PCR with 24 Vbeta primers, GeneScan spectratyping, and Sanger sequencing were used to validate the expanded clones. TCRdb's own reprocessing of the public reads used fastp at Q25 and MiXCR and kept productive beta chains. Records with the same CDR3 protein are collapsed into one entry carrying the most frequent genes and DNA. TCRdb, not the authors, supplied the V and J calls. Recorded for this sample are some 14,000 distinct CDR3 sequences; roughly 40% of them occurred a single time. The ten largest clones represent around a tenth of the sample.

What the study reported, not specific to this receptor: The four groups showed no significant differences in numbers of Vbeta genes (approximately 60), Jbeta genes (roughly 15), VDJ rearrangements, or unique CDR3s. Direct testing of the expanded clones' antigen specificity and function was not done, and further investigation was required.

From its cysteine to its phenylalanine, the CDR3 spans 12 amino acids. CDR3 DNA only is kept here, 36 bases in frame from base 1. Per the germline V gene, SGDLS is the CDR1 and YYNGEE is the CDR2. The trim is 6 bases for V and 5 bases for J, with a gap of 9 bases between the germline ends. CD3+ T cells were initially rested overnight at over 2 million cells/mL in RPMI 1640 lacking fetal bovine serum. Following the manufacturer's instructions, MACS immunomagnetic beads were used to pull CD3+ T cells out of the PBMCs. The V and J genes are TRBV9 and TRBJ2-1; the D segment cannot be called with confidence. The sequence came from a female donor in good health. Source material: CD3+ T cells sorted from blood and cultured. The DNA sequence reads TGTGCCAGCAACATAGGCCACAATGAGCAGTTCTTC. It encodes CASNIGHNEQFF.